Listed below are T cell receptor beta chains from one sample, sequenced in a study of T cell repertoires in cytomegalovirus infection. TCRdb redid the calling of the reads with MiXCR, one entry per CDR3 protein. The top ten clones hold about 9.4% of a sample with around 130,000 distinct CDR3 sequences, less than 9.5% of them seen once. Input material: PBMCs. The receptors come from a human donor in good health (CMV status not recorded). Some clones in this sample may be carry-over from other donors' samples. The CDR3 runs from the conserved cysteine through the conserved F or W. Each record gives: clone size, D gene, V gene, CDR3 length, J gene, CDR3 protein, CDR3 DNA. D genes are given only for firm matches. Expanded clones are given a class, and other clones once, few, many or no size at all.

many	-	TRBV5-4	15	TRBJ1-2	CASSFDTSHNYGYTF	TGTGCCAGCAGCTTCGATACGAGCCACAACTATGGCTACACCTTC
few	TRBD2	TRBV20-1	16	TRBJ2-1	CSAGLAGRSRGNEQFF	TGCAGTGCGGGACTAGCGGGGAGGTCAAGGGGCAATGAGCAGTTCTTC
few	-	TRBV20-1	12	TRBJ1-1	CSERSMNTEAFF	TGCAGTGAAAGGAGCATGAACACTGAAGCTTTCTTT
-	-	TRBV14	16	TRBJ1-1	CASSQDQGQVGTEAFF	TGTGCCAGCAGCCAAGACCAGGGACAAGTTGGGACTGAAGCTTTCTTT
few	-	TRBV3-1	13	TRBJ2-5	CASSGSYQETQYF	TGTGCCAGCAGCGGATCCTACCAAGAGACCCAGTACTTC
many	-	TRBV7-9	14	TRBJ2-6	CASGASSGANVLTF	TGTGCCAGCGGCGCCAGCTCTGGGGCCAACGTCCTGACTTTC
many	-	TRBV7-9	18	TRBJ2-5	CASSLQQGFSNRAETQYF	TGTGCCAGCAGCCTCCAACAGGGTTTTTCGAATCGTGCGGAGACCCAGTACTTC
many	TRBD2	TRBV19	18	TRBJ2-1	CASSPGLAGGGSYNEQFF	TGTGCCAGTAGTCCGGGACTAGCGGGGGGAGGCTCCTACAATGAGCAGTTCTTC
many	-	TRBV11-1	13	TRBJ1-5	CASSRTSNQPQHF	TGTGCCAGCAGCCGAACCTCCAATCAGCCCCAGCATTTT
-	-	TRBV29-1	14	TRBJ2-1	CSAPGRGPGNEQFF	TGCAGCGCCCCAGGGCGGGGGCCGGGTAATGAGCAGTTCTTC
many	TRBD2	TRBV7-8	16	TRBJ2-3	CASSRRLAGGTDTQYF	TGTGCCAGCAGCAGACGACTAGCGGGGGGGACAGATACGCAGTATTTT
few	-	TRBV28	14	TRBJ2-7	CASRGLLSRAEQYF	TGTGCCAGCAGGGGACTCCTGTCGAGGGCCGAGCAGTACTTC